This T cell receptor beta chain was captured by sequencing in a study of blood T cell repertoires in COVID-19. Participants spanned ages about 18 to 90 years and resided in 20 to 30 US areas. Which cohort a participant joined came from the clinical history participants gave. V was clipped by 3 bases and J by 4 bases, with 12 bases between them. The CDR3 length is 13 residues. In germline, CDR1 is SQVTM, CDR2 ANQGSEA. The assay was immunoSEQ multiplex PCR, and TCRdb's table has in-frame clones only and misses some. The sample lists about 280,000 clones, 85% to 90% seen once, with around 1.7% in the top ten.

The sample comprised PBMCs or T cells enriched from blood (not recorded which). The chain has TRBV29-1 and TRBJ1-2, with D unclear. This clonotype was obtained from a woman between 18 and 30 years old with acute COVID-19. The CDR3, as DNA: TGCAGCGTTGAGGAACCGCAGGCCTATGGCTACACCTTC. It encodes CSVEEPQAYGYTF.